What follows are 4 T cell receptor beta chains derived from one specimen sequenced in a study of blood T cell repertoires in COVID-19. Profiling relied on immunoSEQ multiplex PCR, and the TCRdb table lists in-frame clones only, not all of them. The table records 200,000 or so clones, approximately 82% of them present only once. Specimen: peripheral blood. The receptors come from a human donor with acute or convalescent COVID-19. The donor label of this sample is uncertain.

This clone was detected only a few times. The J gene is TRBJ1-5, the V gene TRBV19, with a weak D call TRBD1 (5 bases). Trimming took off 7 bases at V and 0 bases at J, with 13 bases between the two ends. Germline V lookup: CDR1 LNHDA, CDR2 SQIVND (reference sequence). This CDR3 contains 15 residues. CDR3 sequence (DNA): TGTGCCAGTACCCCGACAGATTCTAGCAATCAGCCCCAGCATTTT. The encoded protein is CASTPTDSSNQPQHF. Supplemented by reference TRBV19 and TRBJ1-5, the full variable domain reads DGGITQSPKYLFRKEGQNVTLSCEQNLNHDAMYWYRQDPGQGLRLIYYSQIVNDFQKGDIAEGYSVSREKKESFPLTVTSAQKNPTAFYLCASTPTDSSNQPQHFGDGTRLSIL.

The CDR3, as DNA: TGTGCCAGCAGCGCCTACACTAGCGGGAGCGAGCAGTACTTC. Translated, it gives CASSAYTSGSEQYF. This chain links TRBV7-2 with TRBJ2-7; 11 nucleotides match TRBD2. This CDR3 has 14 amino acids. V lost 5 bases to trimming and J lost 6 bases; unmatched junction nucleotides: 6. Germline CDR1 reads SGHTA; CDR2 reads FQGNSA.

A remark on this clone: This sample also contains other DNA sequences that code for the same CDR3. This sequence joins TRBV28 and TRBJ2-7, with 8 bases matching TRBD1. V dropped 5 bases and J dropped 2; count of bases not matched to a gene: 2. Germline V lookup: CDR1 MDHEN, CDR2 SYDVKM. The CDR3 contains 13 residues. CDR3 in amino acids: CASSRQGPYEQYF. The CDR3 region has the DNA TGTGCCAGCAGTCGACAGGGGCCCTACGAGCAGTACTTC.

The CDR3 DNA follows: TGTGCCACCAGTGATCCGCGGGGGACTAACTATGGCTACACCTTC. Translating it yields CATSDPRGTNYGYTF. The gene calls are TRBV24-1 and TRBJ1-2, with a weak D call TRBD1 (5 bases). V was clipped by 3 bases and J by 0 bases, with 10 bases between them. The germline V gene encodes CDR1 KGHDR and CDR2 SFDVKD. The CDR3 extends over 15 amino acids.